Below are 4 T cell receptor beta chains sequenced from a single sample in a study of human T cells and chemical hapten exposure. Stated time point: patch test 3, about 24 weeks after DPC sensitization. The treatment: therapeutic diphenylcyclopropenone sensitization with weekly scalp DPC. From the RACE reads, TCRdb called clonotypes with MiXCR, one entry per CDR3 protein. The table lists about 160,000 distinct CDR3 sequences, around a quarter of them singletons. The sample in question was whole blood, obtained in connection with sensitization to the hapten diphenylcyclopropenone (DPC). These receptors came from a woman in her late teens or twenties with alopecia areata. Some clones in this sample may be carry-over from other donors' samples.

The rearrangement links TRBV12-3 or TRBV12-4 to TRBJ2-7; a possible D gene is TRBD2 (7 bases). V gave up 6 bases and J gave up 6 bases, with 18 bases separating them. The CDR3 is 14 residues long. The CDR3 loop is CASRRAGGPSEQYF. The CDR3 nucleotides read TGTGCCAGCAGGCGGGCCGGGGGGCCCAGCGAGCAGTACTTC.

This clonotype has a handful of counts. The V call is TRBV18, the J call TRBJ2-7; D is perhaps TRBD2 (5 bases). V shed 3 bases and J shed 4 bases, with 13 bases lying between them. Germline lookup yields CDR1 KGHSH and CDR2 LQKENI. This CDR3 is 14 amino acids long. The CDR3 is CASSPISVAYEQYF. The CDR3 region has the DNA TGTGCCAGCTCACCCATTAGCGTTGCTTACGAGCAGTACTTC.

V and J are TRBV21-1 and TRBJ1-5; the tabulated D call, TRBD1, remains unverified against the DNA. TRBV21-1 is tagged as a pseudogene. The CDR3 consists of 16 residues. The CDR3 is CASSTQGKNSNQPQHF. CDR3 nucleotide sequence: TGTGCCAGCAGCACACAGGGAAAAAATAGCAATCAGCCCCAGCATTTT.

This clonotype was found a few times. J is TRBJ2-7 and V is TRBV7-9, with 10 bases lining up with TRBD2. Losses at the gene ends were 1 base for V and 0 bases for J; bases not matched to a gene: 12. The length of the CDR3 is 19 residues. CDR1 is SEHNR and CDR2 is FQNEAQ in the germline V gene (reference sequence). CDR3 sequence (DNA): TGTGCCAGCAGCTTAGGGCTAGCGGGGGCCGCCAGGAGCTCCTACGAGCAGTACTTC. Protein product: CASSLGLAGAARSSYEQYF.